This T cell receptor beta chain was documented in a study of metastatic and nonmetastatic thyroid tumors. Study as a whole: The comparison covered peripheral blood and tumor or nodule tissue in malignant and benign thyroid patients.

TCRdb re-called the PCR reads via MiXCR. The sample has about 13,000 clones, over 20% seen once. Thyroid surgery had not been preceded by any treatment in any patient. Per the germline V gene, CDR1 is MNHNS and CDR2 is SASEGT. V was clipped by 7 bases and J by 4 bases; unmatched bases: 18. The length of the CDR3 is 17 residues. This chain links TRBV6-1 with TRBJ2-7, with 8 nucleotides matching TRBD2. The material sequenced was adjacent normal tissue. The sequence was obtained from a female donor with papillary thyroid cancer or a benign thyroid nodule (not recorded which). Some clones in this sample may be carry-over from other donors' samples. In nucleotides, the CDR3 is TGTGCCAGCACCCCCTTCCTGACCAGCGGGAGTGCTTACGAGCAGTACTTC. It encodes CASTPFLTSGSAYEQYF.